This T cell receptor beta chain is from a study of T-cell memory formation after mild COVID-19 (dated by TCRdb to the early 2020s). Describing the broader study: TCR sequence clusters from the two donors were largely donor specific. The cohort comprised two young, previously healthy adult volunteers, one female and one male. In a couple of donors, T-cell clones that expanded and contracted after mild COVID-19 were followed by sequencing TCRalpha and TCRbeta repertoires longitudinally.

The reads were generated on an Illumina NovaSeq 6000. Using 5'RACE with constant-segment primers, TCRalpha and TCRbeta cDNA libraries were constructed, with sample barcodes and unique molecular identifiers added in the process. Trizol reagent was used to extract RNA from every sample. Library amplification was performed in two PCR steps, and a second sample barcode and Illumina TruSeq adapters were introduced in the second step. Libraries were sequenced on an Illumina NovaSeq with 2 x 150 bp paired-end reads. Per the source publication's procedure: The reads were demultiplexed and collapsed into UMI-guided consensus sequences using migec v1.2.7. Using mixcr v2.1.11, the UMI consensuses were aligned to TRA and TRB V and J templates and assembled into clonotypes. Expanded or contracted clonotypes were those called significant by both edgeR and NoisET, with noise models trained on biological replicates. For edgeR calls, the cutoffs were a false discovery rate-adjusted p below 0.01 and a log2 fold-change threshold of 1. As an exploratory analysis of dynamics, max-normalized trajectories of the 1000 most abundant clonotypes were examined with PCA combined with hierarchical clustering. Separately sequenced CD4+ and CD8+ repertoires were used to assign the CD4 or CD8 phenotype of responding clones. TCRdb itself trimmed the public reads at Q25 with fastp, ran MiXCR and retained productive beta chains. Each entry is one CDR3 protein sequence, shown with its most common DNA and genes. The V and J calls follow TCRdb's processing rather than the paper's. The sample data list thousands of distinct CDR3 sequences, and roughly 25% of these were observed just once. The top ten hold roughly 2.2% of the sample.

The research as a whole found: Clones that contracted from day 15 to 85 showed balanced CD4/CD8 phenotypes, whereas a second wave of clones that expanded from day 15 to 37 leaned towards CD4+. The study covered only a couple of mild cases, and larger cohorts including severe cases with pre-infection samples were considered necessary. Whether the second-wave clones peaking on day 37 were SARS-CoV-2 specific was not confirmed. Contracting CD4+ clones turned up mainly in the CM and EM memory subsets, whereas EMRA was where CD8+ clones were enriched. The detection of some responding clones in pre-infection memory suggests that pre-existing cross-reactive memory T cells joined the SARS-CoV-2 response.

Taking its sample share into account, this clonotype is medium-sized (0.01 to 0.1%). Its binding antigen is unknown. Base-call qualities are not available, and no considerably larger clone is one nucleotide away. Ficoll-Paque density gradient centrifugation was used to isolate PBMCs. The TCR originated in an adult who had mild COVID-19 (a few samples of this study predate the infection). The sample titles of this study are shuffled in the database, so cell type and time point are left out. The sample was PBMCs or a T cell subset sorted from them (not recorded which).

The DNA sequence is as follows: TGTGCCAGCAGCGAAAGGGTTGGAAGCTCCTACAATGAGCAGTTCTTC. It translates to CASSERVGSSYNEQFF. Recombination joined TRBV4-2 with TRBJ2-1; the D gene remains uncertain. In the germline V gene, CDR1 corresponds to LGHNA and CDR2 to YNFKEQ. A distance of 14 bases separates the germline ends of V and J, which lose 5 bases and 0 bases respectively. The CDR3 starts with the cysteine, ends with the phenylalanine, and has 16 residues. Of all the DNA, just the CDR3 is kept, 48 bases in frame from base 1.